The 2 T cell receptor beta chains in this list originate from one sample, sequenced in a study of CD8+ T cells in alopecia areata. This sample's treatment: oral pan-JAK inhibitor, 5-10 mg twice daily. In each case, RNA was isolated and then reverse transcribed into cDNA as the sequencing template. Sequencing used immunoSEQ multiplex PCR; TCRdb keeps in-frame clones, though not all of them. Of around 190,000 clones listed, about 64% are singletons. The sequencing here drew on CD4+ T cells sorted from blood, taken at week 4, from a patient treated with tofacitinib. The receptors shown here come from a human donor with alopecia areata.

V gene TRBV2 combines with J gene TRBJ1-6, with D unclear. Between the trimmed V and J ends, which lost 4 bases and 0 bases, there was a span of 13 bases. Looked up from germline, CDR1 is SNHLY and CDR2 is FYNNEI. The CDR3 consists of 17 residues. CDR3 bases: TGTGCCAGCAGTGGGGGTCCTGGCAGCTCCTATAATTCACCCCTCCACTTT. This codes for CASSGGPGSSYNSPLHF.

This clone was detected only once. The rearrangement uses TRBV2 and TRBJ1-1; maybe TRBD1 (6 bases). The length of the CDR3 is 13 residues. Germline CDR1 SNHLY, CDR2 FYNNEI. The V gene lost 8 bases and the J gene lost 4 bases, with 14 bases spanning the gap. CDR3 in amino acids: CASLPGEATEAFF. The CDR3 nucleotides read TGTGCCAGCCTCCCAGGGGAAGCCACTGAAGCTTTCTTT.